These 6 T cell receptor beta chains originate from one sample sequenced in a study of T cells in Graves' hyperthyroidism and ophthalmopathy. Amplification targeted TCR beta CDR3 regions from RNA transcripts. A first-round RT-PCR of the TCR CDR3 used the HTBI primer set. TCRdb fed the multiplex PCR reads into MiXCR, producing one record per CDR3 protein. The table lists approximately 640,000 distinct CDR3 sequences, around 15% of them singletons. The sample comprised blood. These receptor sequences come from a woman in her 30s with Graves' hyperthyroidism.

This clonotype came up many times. CDR3 bases: TGTGCCAGCAGCTTCCCGGACAGGGGGAAATACGAGCAGTACTTC. This codes for CASSFPDRGKYEQYF. V usage is TRBV7-9 and J usage is TRBJ2-7; TRBD1 agrees at 10 bases. Germline V gene sequence: CDR1 SEHNR, CDR2 FQNEAQ (reference sequence). V gave up 3 bases and J gave up 4 bases; unmatched junction bases: 6. The CDR3 length is 15 residues.

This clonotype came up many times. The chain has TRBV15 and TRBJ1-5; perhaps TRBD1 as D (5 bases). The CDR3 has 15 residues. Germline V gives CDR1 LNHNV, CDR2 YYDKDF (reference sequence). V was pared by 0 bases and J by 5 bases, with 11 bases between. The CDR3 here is CATSRDVWGDQPQHF. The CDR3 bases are TGTGCCACCAGCAGAGATGTATGGGGGGATCAGCCCCAGCATTTT.

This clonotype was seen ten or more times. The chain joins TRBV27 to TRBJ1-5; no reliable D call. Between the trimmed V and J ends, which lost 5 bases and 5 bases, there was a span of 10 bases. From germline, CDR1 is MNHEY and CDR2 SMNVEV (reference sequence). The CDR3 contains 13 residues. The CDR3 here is CASSPDWYQPQHF. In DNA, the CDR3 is TGTGCCAGCAGTCCTGACTGGTATCAGCCCCAGCATTTT.

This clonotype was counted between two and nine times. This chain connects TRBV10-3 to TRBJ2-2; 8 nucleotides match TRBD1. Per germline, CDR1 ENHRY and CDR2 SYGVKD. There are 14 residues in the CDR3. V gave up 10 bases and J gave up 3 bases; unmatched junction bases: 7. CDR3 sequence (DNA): TGTGCCACTATGACAGGGGAGGACACCGGGGAGCTGTTTTTT. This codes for CATMTGEDTGELFF.

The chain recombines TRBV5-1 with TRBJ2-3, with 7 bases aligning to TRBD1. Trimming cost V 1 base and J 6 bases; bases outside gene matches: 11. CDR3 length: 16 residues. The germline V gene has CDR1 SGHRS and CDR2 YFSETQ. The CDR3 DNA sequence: TGCGCCAGCAGCTTGATAGGGACAGACCGGGCGGATACGCAGTATTTT. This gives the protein CASSLIGTDRADTQYF.

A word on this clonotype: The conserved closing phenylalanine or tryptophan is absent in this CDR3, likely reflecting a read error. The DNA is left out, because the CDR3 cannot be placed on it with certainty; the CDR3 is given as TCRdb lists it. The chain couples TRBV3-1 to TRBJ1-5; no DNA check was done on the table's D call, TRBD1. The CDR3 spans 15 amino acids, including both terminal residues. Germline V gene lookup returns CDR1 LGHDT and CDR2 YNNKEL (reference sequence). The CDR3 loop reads CASSLTGVGNQPEHL.